The 31 T cell receptor beta chains below come from one sample, sequenced in a study of identifying expanded T cells in peripheral blood. The assay was immunoSEQ multiplex PCR, and TCRdb's table has in-frame clones only and misses some. The sample includes roughly 100,000 clones, about 91% of them seen just once. Sequenced material: blood. All receptors come from a person aged 18 to 70 in good health.

The rearrangement joins TRBV7-2 to TRBJ1-2; D possibly corresponds to TRBD1 (6 bases). Germline loops: CDR1 SGHTA, CDR2 FQGNSA. The CDR3 covers 14 residues. The V and J ends lost 5 bases and 4 bases respectively, with 14 bases between them. CDR3 residues: CASSPYRDSYGYTF. The CDR3 DNA follows: TGTGCCAGCAGCCCCTACAGGGATAGCTATGGCTACACCTTC.

In its sample, this clone was seen once. This chain links TRBV7-2 with TRBJ1-2, with D tentatively TRBD1 (5 bases). The CDR3 totals 15 residues. Trimming took 1 base from V and 5 from J, leaving 14 bases between them. Per the germline V gene, CDR1 is SGHTA and CDR2 is FQGNSA. CDR3 amino acids: CASSLGAVTVYGYTF. The CDR3 DNA reads TGTGCCAGCAGCTTAGGGGCCGTGACAGTATATGGCTACACCTTC.

This rearrangement joins TRBV6-5 to TRBJ2-7, with TRBD2 matching 8 bases. The CDR3 spans 12 residues. Per the germline V gene, CDR1 is MNHEY and CDR2 is SVGAGI. V lost 6 bases to trimming and J lost 9 bases; unmatched junction nucleotides: 7. The CDR3 loop is CASRWTSSTQYF. As DNA, the CDR3 is TGTGCCAGCAGATGGACTAGCTCAACGCAGTACTTC.

This clone occurred a few times. The CDR3 protein is CASSLIASGADTQYF. As DNA, the CDR3 is TGCGCCAGCAGCTTGATCGCTAGTGGGGCAGATACGCAGTATTTT. J is TRBJ2-3 and V is TRBV5-1, with D hard to call. V was shortened by 1 base and J by 4 bases, with 13 bases between the two germline ends. The CDR3 totals 15 residues. Germline V gene lookup returns CDR1 SGHRS and CDR2 YFSETQ.

The rearrangement joins TRBV27 to TRBJ1-1; TRBD1 matches at 7 bases. Germline-derived CDR1 and CDR2 are MNHEY and SMNVEV (reference sequence). The CDR3 is 15 amino acids. The V segment lost 1 base and the J segment 1 base; nucleotides outside the gene matches: 3. CDR3 DNA sequence: TGTGCCAGCAGTTTATTTGCAGGGGGGAACACTGAAGCTTTCTTT. It translates to CASSLFAGGNTEAFF.

The chain carries TRBV30 and TRBJ1-4; tentatively, D is TRBD1 (5 bases). Trimming removed 6 bases from V and 8 bases from J, with 16 bases in between. The CDR3 spans 13 residues. From germline, CDR1 is GTSNPN and CDR2 SVGIG (reference sequence). The CDR3 bases are TGTGCCTGTAGGGACCGAGGGGTGGAAAAACTGTTTTTT. It codes for CACRDRGVEKLFF.

This chain uses TRBV27 with TRBJ1-2; D gene uncertain. CDR1 MNHEY and CDR2 SMNVEV come from the germline V gene (reference sequence). The CDR3 loop spans 16 amino acids. V was shortened by 5 bases and J by 1 base, with 17 bases between the two germline ends. The CDR3 loop reads CASSRRGAILNYGYTF. The CDR3, as DNA: TGTGCCAGCAGTCGCCGGGGTGCCATACTTAACTATGGCTACACCTTC.

The V gene is TRBV28, the J gene TRBJ2-4, with no clear D. CDR1 and CDR2 from the germline V gene are MDHEN and SYDVKM. Deletions cut 8 bases from V and 3 bases from J, with 8 bases between. CDR3 size: 12 residues. The DNA for the CDR3 is TGTGCCAGCGGACGGAGCAAAAACATTCAGTACTTC. Protein: CASGRSKNIQYF.

V and J are TRBV15 and TRBJ2-1; D is ambiguous. The V end was cut by 0 bases, the J end by 6 bases, with 6 bases between. Germline CDR1 is LNHNV and CDR2 is YYDKDF (reference sequence). The CDR3 sequence is 13 residues long. CDR3 sequence (DNA): TGTGCCACCAGCAGAGAGAACCCCAATGAGCAGTTCTTC. Residues: CATSRENPNEQFF.

The V and J genes are TRBV19 and TRBJ2-7; 9 bases align to TRBD1. This CDR3 comprises 14 residues. From germline, CDR1 is LNHDA and CDR2 SQIVND (reference sequence). J was trimmed by 6 bases and V by 4 bases; bases with no gene match: 7. CDR3 protein: CASSTGTGRFEQYF. CDR3 coding DNA: TGTGCCAGTAGTACCGGGACAGGGCGCTTCGAGCAGTACTTC.

The rearrangement links TRBV7-6 to TRBJ1-6, with D hard to call. This CDR3 has 14 amino acids. Trimming took 2 bases from V and 3 from J, leaving 5 bases between them. CDR1 and CDR2 from the germline V gene are SGHVS and FNYEAQ. The CDR3, as DNA: TGTGCCAGCAGCTTATCTTACTATAATTCACCCCTCCACTTT. Translated: CASSLSYYNSPLHF.

This sequence joins TRBV11-2 and TRBJ2-1; D possibly matches TRBD1 or TRBD2 (5 bases each). Trimming removed 5 bases at V and 7 bases at J, with 18 bases between. Germline V gene data show CDR1 as SGHAT and CDR2 as FQNNGV. CDR3 length: 15 residues. DNA of the CDR3: TGTGCCAGCAGCAGCCTAGGGGAGAGTTCAAATGAGCAGTTCTTC. Protein: CASSSLGESSNEQFF.

This chain links TRBV7-3 with TRBJ2-1, with D possibly matching TRBD2 (5 bases). V lost 2 bases and J lost 6, with 5 bases in between. The CDR3 length is 12 residues. Germline CDR1 SGHTA, CDR2 FQGTGA. The CDR3 bases are TGTGCCAGCAGCTTAGAGGGCAATGAGCAGTTCTTC. Its translation is CASSLEGNEQFF.

The V and J genes are TRBV11-3 and TRBJ1-3; D is unclear. Germline V gene lookup returns CDR1 SGHNT and CDR2 YENEEA. V gave up 1 base and J gave up 0 bases, with 10 bases separating them. The CDR3 totals 16 residues. CDR3 nucleotide sequence: TGTGCCAGCAGCTTAGTTGGTATCATCTCTGGAAACACCATATATTTT. This gives the protein CASSLVGIISGNTIYF. The entire variable domain, with the rest obtained from reference TRBV11-3 and TRBJ1-3, is as follows: EAGVVQSPRYKIIEKKQPVAFWCNPISGHNTLYWYLQNLGQGPELLIRYENEEAVDDSQLPKDRFSAERLKGVDSTLKIQPAELGDSAVYLCASSLVGIISGNTIYFGEGSWLTVV.

J is TRBJ2-4 and V is TRBV6-6, with D perhaps matching TRBD2 (5 bases). The CDR3 loop spans 14 amino acids. Germline-derived CDR1 and CDR2 are MNHNY and SVGAGI (reference sequence). V lost 5 bases and J 3 bases, leaving 11 bases between the germline ends. The CDR3 DNA is TGTGCCAGCAGTGAGGGTCCCCGCAAAAACATTCAGTACTTC. Its protein is CASSEGPRKNIQYF.

The rearrangement joins TRBV4-1 to TRBJ1-2, with 8 bases lining up with TRBD1. The CDR3 totals 17 residues. V lost 5 bases, J lost 2 bases, and 13 bases stayed unmatched. CDR1 and CDR2 (germline): MGHRA, YSYEKL. CDR3 in DNA: TGCGCCAGCAGCTTGGATGCAGGGGGCGCGAAGAACTATGGCTACACCTTC. This codes for CASSLDAGGAKNYGYTF.

The chain combines TRBV28 with TRBJ1-6; 8 bases match TRBD1. V was pared by 6 bases and J by 10 bases, with 8 bases of the junction left unmatched. The CDR3 length is 14 residues. Germline-derived CDR1 and CDR2 are MDHEN and SYDVKM. For the CDR3, the DNA is TGTGCCAGCAGCCATAGGACAGGGCCCTCACCCCTCCACTTT. It specifies CASSHRTGPSPLHF.

V and J are TRBV9 and TRBJ1-3; 8 bases are a match to TRBD1. The trim removed 3 bases at V and 0 bases at J, leaving 5 bases unmatched. There are 16 residues in the CDR3. The germline CDR1 and CDR2 sequences are SGDLS and YYNGEE. The DNA for the CDR3 is TGTGCCAGCAGCGACAGGGGGGGTTACTCTGGAAACACCATATATTTT. Amino acid sequence: CASSDRGGYSGNTIYF.

This chain links TRBV18 with TRBJ2-5; 7 bases are shared with TRBD1. Germline-derived CDR1 and CDR2 are KGHSH and LQKENI. The CDR3 loop spans 14 amino acids. Trimming took 4 bases from V and 1 from J; bases not matched to a gene: 3. The CDR3 DNA reads TGTGCCAGCTCACTAGCAGGGGGCCAAGAGACCCAGTACTTC. Protein: CASSLAGGQETQYF. The entire variable domain, with the rest obtained from reference TRBV18 and TRBJ2-5, is as follows: NAGVMQNPRHLVRRRGQEARLRCSPMKGHSHVYWYRQLPEEGLKFMVYLQKENIIDESGMPKERFSAEFPKEGPSILRIQQVVRGDSAAYFCASSLAGGQETQYFGPGTRLLVL.

The chain is built from TRBV5-1 and TRBJ2-5; 8 bases align to TRBD2. V shed 3 bases and J 5 bases; nucleotides not matched to a gene: 12. This CDR3 is built from 16 residues. The V gene's germline CDR1 is SGHRS and CDR2 YFSETQ. This chain's CDR3 is CASSSLAGSVGETQYF. The CDR3, as DNA: TGCGCCAGCAGCTCCTTAGCGGGGAGCGTTGGGGAGACCCAGTACTTC.

The V gene is TRBV11-2, the J gene TRBJ2-1; D gene uncertain. V lost 2 bases, J lost 5 bases, and 10 bases lay in between. Germline V lookup: CDR1 SGHAT, CDR2 FQNNGV. This CDR3 is 14 amino acids long. CDR3 in amino acids: CASSLFPQDNEQFF. The CDR3 nucleotides read TGTGCCAGCAGCTTATTCCCCCAGGACAATGAGCAGTTCTTC.

This chain connects TRBV29-1 to TRBJ2-5; 12 bases line up with TRBD2. The germline V gene has CDR1 SQVTM and CDR2 ANQGSEA. J gave up 5 bases and V 3 bases, and 7 bases lay outside the gene matches. The CDR3 length is 15 residues. The CDR3 DNA sequence: TGCAGCGTTGAGAGGGCTAGCGGGGGGGCGGAGACCCAGTACTTC. Residues: CSVERASGGAETQYF.

The chain employs TRBV27 and TRBJ2-1, with TRBD2 matching 7 bases. V shed 6 bases and J 4 bases; nucleotides not matched to a gene: 9. The CDR3 is 15 amino acids. Per germline, CDR1 MNHEY and CDR2 SMNVEV (reference sequence). The CDR3 here is CASRAGGGGYNEQFF. CDR3 sequence (DNA): TGTGCCAGCAGAGCCGGTGGGGGAGGGTACAATGAGCAGTTCTTC.

For the CDR3, the DNA is TGTGCCAGCAGCGCCAGATGGAGGGGTAGCAATCAGCCCCAGCATTTT. Translating gives CASSARWRGSNQPQHF. The chain links TRBV2 to TRBJ1-5, with D perhaps matching TRBD1 (5 bases). The germline CDR1 and CDR2 sequences are SNHLY and FYNNEI. The CDR3 length is 16 residues. The V gene lost 6 bases and the J gene lost 0 bases, with 15 bases spanning the gap.

The chain has TRBV6-6 and TRBJ2-3, with 12 bases that match TRBD2. Unmatched junction bases numbered 3, after V lost 5 bases and J lost 0 bases. Germline V gives CDR1 MNHNY, CDR2 SVGAGI (reference sequence). This CDR3 is built from 16 residues. The CDR3 DNA is TGTGCCAGCAGTACGGGGACTAGCGGGAGCACAGATACGCAGTATTTT. This encodes CASSTGTSGSTDTQYF.

The genes are TRBV30 and TRBJ2-5; TRBD2 matches at 9 bases. J lost 1 base, V lost 0 bases, and 3 bases had no gene match. This CDR3 has 15 residues. CDR1 and CDR2 (germline): GTSNPN, SVGIG (reference sequence). The CDR3 bases are TGTGCCTGGAGTGTAGGCGGGGGGGTCCAAGAGACCCAGTACTTC. Translating it yields CAWSVGGGVQETQYF.

The chain carries TRBV29-1 and TRBJ2-3, with 11 bases that match TRBD2. With V trimmed by 4 bases and J by 4 bases, 4 bases remained unmatched. This CDR3 contains 14 residues. CDR1 and CDR2 from the germline V gene are SQVTM and ANQGSEA. The CDR3 DNA follows: TGCAGCGTTGGATGGACTAGCGGGCCAGATACGCAGTATTTT. As protein: CSVGWTSGPDTQYF.

The J gene is TRBJ2-3, the V gene TRBV18, with TRBD2 matching 8 bases. CDR3 length equals 15 residues. Germline CDR1 KGHSH, CDR2 LQKENI. J lost 2 bases, V lost 3 bases, and 4 bases had no gene match. The CDR3 region has the DNA TGTGCCAGCTCACCCAGCGGGGGATACACAGATACGCAGTATTTT. This codes for CASSPSGGYTDTQYF.

This chain links TRBV5-1 with TRBJ2-3; D is perhaps TRBD2 (6 bases). The CDR3 covers 15 residues. Looked up from germline, CDR1 is SGHRS and CDR2 is YFSETQ. The ends were cut back, 1 base at V and 6 bases at J, with 15 bases in the middle. CDR3 in amino acids: CASSLRRGQGDTQYF. The CDR3 bases are TGCGCCAGCAGCTTGAGGAGGGGCCAGGGTGATACGCAGTATTTT.

The V gene is TRBV29-1, the J gene TRBJ1-1, with D perhaps TRBD1 (6 bases). CDR1 and CDR2 (germline): SQVTM, ANQGSEA. The CDR3 is made up of 12 amino acids. With 6 bases removed from V and 5 bases from J, the gap between germline ends came to 13 bases. The CDR3 loop is CSVGRGRTEAFF. CDR3 coding DNA: TGCAGCGTGGGGAGGGGGAGGACTGAAGCTTTCTTT. The full variable domain, its missing parts supplied by reference TRBV29-1 and TRBJ1-1, is SAVISQKPSRDICQRGTSLTIQCQVDSQVTMMFWYRQQPGQSLTLIATANQGSEATYESGFVIDKFPISRPNLTFSTLTVSNMSPEDSSIYLCSVGRGRTEAFFGQGTRLTVV.

The CDR3 sequence: CASSLTPVETQYF. The CDR3 DNA is TGTGCCAGCAGCTTAACACCCGTGGAGACCCAGTACTTC. This rearrangement joins TRBV11-2 to TRBJ2-5; D gene uncertain. The germline gives CDR1 SGHAT, CDR2 FQNNGV. Trimming removed 2 bases from V and 5 bases from J, with 9 bases in between. The CDR3 runs to 13 residues.